This T cell receptor (beta chain) emerged from a study of blood T cell repertoires in COVID-19. Across the study: T cells, B-cell-depleted T cells, or PBMCs supplied cDNA or gDNA.

This clone has only one observation. This CDR3 has 14 residues. Deletions cut 7 bases from V and 1 base from J, with 11 bases between. The V gene's germline CDR1 is SGHRS and CDR2 YFSETQ. Original processing methods: Estimation of nucleated cell counts was performed using reference gene primer amplification. Measured with immunoSEQ multiplex PCR; TCRdb has only the in-frame clones, and not every one. V and J calls and clone size follow that table, whereas D and trimming were derived from the DNA. The data hold tens of thousands of clones, with 86% observed a single time. This receptor was obtained from a man aged 50 to 59 with active or convalescent COVID-19. This chain connects TRBV5-1 to TRBJ2-2; weak D call: TRBD1 (6 bases). The material sequenced was peripheral blood. CDR3 amino acids: CASAPDRNTGELFF. In DNA form, the CDR3 reads TGCGCCAGCGCCCCGGACAGGAACACCGGGGAGCTGTTTTTT.